The rows below give T cell receptor beta chains drawn from one sample of a study of cytomegalovirus exposure and HLA in healthy donors. Produced via immunoSEQ multiplex PCR; TCRdb's table is partial and in-frame only. The profile shows 150,000 to 200,000 clones, roughly 79% of them singletons. Material for sequencing was PBMCs. These receptors all come from a man younger than 45 in good health and CMV-seronegative. CDR3s include the opening cysteine and the closing phenylalanine or tryptophan. Fields, in order: clone size, D gene, V gene, J gene, CDR3 DNA, CDR3 protein. D genes are given only for firm matches. Only part of the rows carry a size: once, few, many, or a class if the clone is expanded.

>few|TRBD2|TRBV5-1|TRBJ2-1
TGCGCCAGCAGCTTGCGGGGTAGTGGAGCGGGATTTCCGATTGGCTCCTACAATGAGCAGTTCTTC
CASSLRGSGAGFPIGSYNEQFF
>-|-|TRBV11-2|TRBJ1-2
TGTGCCAGCAGCTTAGATGCGGTTAACTATGGCTACACCTTC
CASSLDAVNYGYTF
>-|-|TRBV28|TRBJ1-5
TGTGCCAGCAGCCAAAATAGCAATCAGCCCCAGCATTTT
CASSQNSNQPQHF
>-|-|TRBV9|TRBJ1-5
TGTGCCAGCAGCGTAGGGAGCCGACAGCCCCAGCATTTT
CASSVGSRQPQHF
>-|TRBD2|TRBV2|TRBJ2-3
TGTGCCAGCAGTGGGACTAGCGGGGGGAGCACAGATACGCAGTATTTT
CASSGTSGGSTDTQYF
>-|TRBD1|TRBV13|TRBJ1-2
TGTGCCAGCAGCCTAACAGGGGGTTTAAATACTAACTATGGCTACACCTTC
CASSLTGGLNTNYGYTF
>-|-|TRBV25-1|TRBJ1-5
TGTGCCAGCAGTGACAGACATAATCAGCCCCAGCATTTT
CASSDRHNQPQHF
>-|TRBD1|TRBV28|TRBJ1-5
TGTGCCAGCAGCAAGGACAGGGGCCAGCATTTT
CASSKDRGQHF
>-|TRBD1|TRBV14|TRBJ2-7
TGTGCCAGCAGCCAAGATTTTAGGGACAGTCGCCAGGGGAGAGGTACCTACGAGCAGTACTTC
CASSQDFRDSRQGRGTYEQYF
>once|TRBD2|TRBV13|TRBJ2-1
TGTGCCAGCAGCTTTTCCCTACGGACTAGCGGGAGGTACAATGAGCAGTTCTTC
CASSFSLRTSGRYNEQFF
>once|TRBD1|TRBV19|TRBJ1-1
TGTGCCAGTAGTCGGGGACAGGGGCCATCAGGAGCTTTCTTT
CASSRGQGPSGAFF
>-|-|TRBV5-1|TRBJ2-7
TGCGCCAGCAGCTTGGAATTAGCGGAGGGTCTATACGAGCAGTACTTC
CASSLELAEGLYEQYF
>-|TRBD2|TRBV4-1|TRBJ2-5
TGCGCCAGCAGCCGAGGGGCTAGCGGGAGAGAAGAGACCCAGTACTTC
CASSRGASGREETQYF
>-|-|TRBV2|TRBJ2-7
TGTGCCAGCAGATCGACACGGTCATACGAGCAGTACTTC
CASRSTRSYEQYF
>-|TRBD2|TRBV6-4|TRBJ2-3
TGTGCCAGCAGTGACTCACTAGCGGGAGCAGATACGCAGTATTTT
CASSDSLAGADTQYF
>-|-|TRBV11-2|TRBJ2-5
TGTGCCAGCACCAACCCAGGGGAGACCCAGTACTTC
CASTNPGETQYF
>-|TRBD1|TRBV7-6|TRBJ2-7
TGTGCCAGCAGCACCACAGGGGGTAGCTCCTACGAGCAGTACTTC
CASSTTGGSSYEQYF
>-|-|TRBV27|TRBJ2-1
TGTGCCAGCAGTTTCGAGAGCTCCTACAATGAGCAGTTCTTC
CASSFESSYNEQFF
>-|-|TRBV11-2|TRBJ2-7
TGTGCCAGCAGCTTAGATTCCCAAACCTACGAGCAGTACTTC
CASSLDSQTYEQYF
>-|-|TRBV5-6|TRBJ2-7
TGTGCCAGCAGCTTGACTACCTCCCGCTACGAGCAGTACTTC
CASSLTTSRYEQYF
>-|-|TRBV6-1|TRBJ2-3
TGTGCCAGCAGTGAAGAGTGGGGACAAATAACTAGCACAGATACGCAGTATTTT
CASSEEWGQITSTDTQYF
>-|TRBD2|TRBV7-9|TRBJ2-5
TGTGCCAGCAGCCCTCCTGGACTAGCGGGATATGAGACCCAGTACTTC
CASSPPGLAGYETQYF
>-|TRBD1|TRBV30|TRBJ2-5
TGTGCCTGTTCTCTCCTAGGGGGCGGGGAGACCCAGTACTTC
CACSLLGGGETQYF
>-|TRBD2|TRBV7-9|TRBJ2-3
TGTGCCAGCAGCTTCGGACTAGCGGGGAACACAGATACGCAGTATTTT
CASSFGLAGNTDTQYF
>-|-|TRBV10-1|TRBJ2-5
TGCGCCAGCAGTGAGTCTGTGGGGGCTCGAGAGCAGTACTTC
CASSESVGAREQYF
>-|-|TRBV6-5|TRBJ2-7
TGTGCCAGCAGTTATAACAGGCGATCCTACGAGCAGTACTTC
CASSYNRRSYEQYF
>-|-|TRBV7-9|TRBJ2-7
TGTGCCAGCAGCTTAGCCCTGGGAGGACTCATTTCCTACGAGCAGTACTTC
CASSLALGGLISYEQYF
>-|TRBD1|TRBV27|TRBJ2-7
TGTGCCAGCAGTTTATGGCCAGGGGGCGCCTACGAGCAGTACTTC
CASSLWPGGAYEQYF
>-|-|TRBV28|TRBJ1-3
TGTGCCAGCAGCCGTCGGCAGGTCTCTGGAAACACCATATATTTT
CASSRRQVSGNTIYF
>-|TRBD1|TRBV29-1|TRBJ2-2
TGCAGCGTTGGAGGGGGCTGGGGGGAGCTGTTTTTT
CSVGGGWGELFF
>-|-|TRBV2|TRBJ2-1
TGTGCCAGCAGTGAGCCCCCGGCGGGATACTCCTACAATGAGCAGTTCTTC
CASSEPPAGYSYNEQFF
>-|TRBD2|TRBV4-1|TRBJ2-7
TGCGCCAGCAGCCCGGGACTAGCGGGAGTATCCACCTACGAGCAGTACTTC
CASSPGLAGVSTYEQYF
>few|TRBD1|TRBV10-3|TRBJ2-3
TGTGCCATCAGTGAGTCGTATGGGACAGCCAAGACAGATACGCAGTATTTT
CAISESYGTAKTDTQYF
>few|-|TRBV15|TRBJ2-2
TGTGCCACCAGCAGAGATTCGGGCGGGGAGCTGTTTTTT
CATSRDSGGELFF
>once|-|TRBV6-1|TRBJ1-2
TGTGCCAGCAGTGAACAGGGGAACTATGGCTACACCTTC
CASSEQGNYGYTF
>-|TRBD2|TRBV27|TRBJ2-2
TGTGCCAGCAGTTTTAGGGATGTCAGCGGGAGGGTTAAAACCGGGGAGCTGTTTTTT
CASSFRDVSGRVKTGELFF
>-|TRBD2|TRBV4-1|TRBJ2-7
TGCGCCAGCAGCCGAGGACTAGCGGGAACGTACGAGCAGTACTTC
CASSRGLAGTYEQYF
>-|TRBD2|TRBV10-2|TRBJ2-3
TGCGCCAGCAGAAGACTAGCGGGAGGATCAGATACGCAGTATTTT
CASRRLAGGSDTQYF
>-|-|TRBV27|TRBJ1-1
TGTGCCAGCAGTTTAGATGGAGAGTACCTGAACACTGAAGCTTTCTTT
CASSLDGEYLNTEAFF
>-|TRBD1|TRBV5-1|TRBJ1-1
TGCGCCAGCAGCTTGGACAGGGGGATAAACGCTGAAGCTTTCTTT
CASSLDRGINAEAFF
>-|TRBD1|TRBV6-5|TRBJ2-2
TGTGCCAGCAGCCGGGACAGGGGCACCGGGGAGCTGTTTTTT
CASSRDRGTGELFF
>once|TRBD2|TRBV10-3|TRBJ2-1
TGTGCCATCAGTGAGGACCTAGCGGGAGCAGGCAATGAGCAGTTCTTC
CAISEDLAGAGNEQFF
>-|-|TRBV5-6|TRBJ2-1
TGTGCCAGCAGCCCCCAAGCAGGGCGCTCCTACAATGAGCAGTTCTTC
CASSPQAGRSYNEQFF